In its sample, the clone carrying this T cell receptor beta chain was seen many times. The antigen is undetermined. For TCR beta, libraries came from quantitative 5'-RACE with molecular barcodes. Each CDR3 protein gets one entry after TCRdb re-called the 5' RACE reads with MiXCR. The sample includes approximately 250,000 distinct CDR3 sequences, roughly a tenth of them seen just once. These data are taken from a study of CD8 T cells in ankylosing spondylitis. Broader study findings: Clones that were linked to disease were CD8+ and were relatively rare in peripheral blood. Ankylosing spondylitis blood appeared to be characterized by a TCR beta motif of several highly homologous variants.

V was cut by 5 bases and J by 7 bases, with 15 bases left in between. The CDR3 runs to 14 residues. This sequence originates from a male donor with ankylosing spondylitis or in good health (not recorded which). V is TRBV12-3 or TRBV12-4 and J is TRBJ2-1, with D maybe TRBD2 (5 bases). The specimen sequenced was blood, either unsorted or a sorted T cell fraction (not recorded which). The CDR3 region has the DNA TGTGCCAGCAGTCGATCCCCGGGGAATAATGAGCAGTTCTTC. Translated: CASSRSPGNNEQFF.